A selection of T cell receptor beta chains follows, all from one sample in a study of blood T cells in healthy people across ages. TCRdb called the 5' RACE reads again in MiXCR, with one record for every CDR3 protein. The sample lists hundreds of thousands of distinct CDR3 sequences, around 27% occurring once. This sample also belongs to another study, concerning T cells of mothers and their children.

Sequences were obtained from blood. Source of these receptors: a boy aged 2-9 years in good health. Both conserved end residues are trimmed from each CDR3. Size is stated for part of the rows, as once, few or many counts, or as a class when the clone is expanded.

J: TRBJ2-7
size: .
V: TRBV3-1
CDR3: ASSRFITRDRLHYEQY

J: TRBJ2-1
size: .
V: TRBV29-1
CDR3: SVATSGRGEQF

J: TRBJ1-2
size: few
V: TRBV29-1
CDR3: SVQQGGSGYT

J: TRBJ2-5
size: few
V: TRBV20-1
CDR3: SASGTRKETQY

J: TRBJ2-1
size: .
V: TRBV12-3/TRBV12-4
CDR3: ASTAGTPAYNEQF

J: TRBJ1-4
size: few
V: TRBV2
CDR3: ASGQLATNEKLF

J: TRBJ2-7
size: few
V: TRBV7-2
CDR3: ASSFELAGGVY

J: TRBJ2-5
size: .
V: TRBV6-6
CDR3: ASSGEGGGGYKY

J: TRBJ1-6
size: .
V: TRBV7-9
CDR3: ASSGWNSPLH

J: TRBJ2-2
size: few
V: TRBV25-1
CDR3: ASSVTGATGELF

J: TRBJ2-1
size: many
V: TRBV6-6
CDR3: ASSYSRVYNEQF

J: TRBJ2-1
size: few
V: TRBV7-6
CDR3: ASSPTYRSYNEQF

J: TRBJ1-4
size: few
V: TRBV5-4
CDR3: ASSLGAGRNEKLF

J: .
size: once
V: TRBV12-3/TRBV12-4
CDR3: ASSPRTSFGYNEQF

J: TRBJ2-1
size: .
V: TRBV12-3/TRBV12-4
CDR3: ASRFREGTYNEQF

J: .
size: .
V: TRBV4-3
CDR3: ASSQEYRGGNYEQY

J: TRBJ2-2
size: .
V: TRBV30
CDR3: AWSVGSSGTGELF

J: TRBJ2-7
size: .
V: TRBV10-2
CDR3: ASSASGGASWQY

J: TRBJ1-2
size: .
V: TRBV6-1
CDR3: ASSELERSGLYGYT

J: TRBJ1-1
size: .
V: TRBV5-6
CDR3: ASSGTGTGEAF

J: TRBJ1-4
size: .
V: TRBV7-9
CDR3: ASSREKLF

J: TRBJ2-1
size: .
V: TRBV29-1
CDR3: SFSGTSYNEQF

J: TRBJ1-2
size: .
V: TRBV5-1
CDR3: ASSWDRGGYGYT

J: TRBJ2-3
size: few
V: TRBV5-1
CDR3: ASSDDRLPDTQY

J: TRBJ2-7
size: few
V: TRBV7-9
CDR3: ASSLESGNRLYEQY

J: TRBJ2-7
size: few
V: TRBV27
CDR3: ARPRDTSYEQY

J: TRBJ2-5
size: many
V: TRBV6-5
CDR3: ASSYRPGAGVQETQY

J: TRBJ1-1
size: few
V: TRBV25-1
CDR3: ASSEATTAANTEAF

J: TRBJ2-1
size: .
V: TRBV18
CDR3: ASSPQGWGNEQF

J: TRBJ1-4
size: few
V: TRBV14
CDR3: ASSRGQGSGKLF

J: TRBJ1-2
size: few
V: TRBV19
CDR3: ASTPEGIIGYT

J: TRBJ1-2
size: .
V: TRBV27
CDR3: ASSFSQTAYGYT

J: TRBJ1-4
size: .
V: TRBV20-1
CDR3: SARSGTGYEKLF

J: TRBJ2-5
size: .
V: TRBV3-1
CDR3: ASSRSGGDPQETQY

J: TRBJ1-1
size: .
V: TRBV5-6
CDR3: ASSLVGYFEAF

J: .
size: few
V: TRBV30
CDR3: AWSPWDYEQY

J: TRBJ2-5
size: .
V: TRBV20-1
CDR3: SARFAGDHQETQY